These 27 T cell receptor beta chains share one sample of origin, sequenced in a study of blood T cell repertoires in COVID-19. Generated by immunoSEQ multiplex PCR, the TCRdb table keeps only in-frame clones and is missing some. Seen here are some 83,000 clones, more than 75% observed once, and the top ten hold roughly 8%. The sample was peripheral blood. These TCRs come from a man between 45 and 60 years old with active COVID-19.

V usage is TRBV7-2 and J usage is TRBJ2-6; weak D call: TRBD1 (6 bases). The CDR3 has 17 residues. Germline V gives CDR1 SGHTA, CDR2 FQGNSA. V gave up 4 bases and J gave up 1 base, with 14 bases separating them. The CDR3 nucleotides read TGTGCCAGCAGCTACCAGAACAGGGTATCTGGGGCCAACGTCCTGACTTTC. Translating it yields CASSYQNRVSGANVLTF.

The V and J genes are TRBV28 and TRBJ2-5, with 8 bases matching TRBD1. Trimming at V came to 5 bases and at J to 2 bases, leaving 10 bases not matched to a gene. CDR3 length: 16 amino acids. The germline V gene encodes CDR1 MDHEN and CDR2 SYDVKM. The CDR3 nucleotides read TGTGCCAGCAGTCTCTACAGGGGGTCTAGTCAAGAGACCCAGTACTTC. Translated: CASSLYRGSSQETQYF. The variable domain in full, completed from reference TRBV28 and TRBJ2-5, reads DVKVTQSSRYLVKRTGEKVFLECVQDMDHENMFWYRQDPGLGLRLIYFSYDVKMKEKGDIPEGYSVSREKKERFSLILESASTNQTSMYLCASSLYRGSSQETQYFGPGTRLLVL.

CDR3 sequence (DNA): TGTGCCAGCAGTTACTTGGGACAGGATCAGCCCCAGCATTTT. It encodes CASSYLGQDQPQHF. This chain joins TRBV6-5 and TRBJ1-5; 8 bases line up with TRBD1. J lost 5 bases, V lost 1 base, and 1 base had no gene match. The CDR3 spans 14 residues. Germline CDR1 and CDR2: MNHEY and SVGAGI.

The chain carries TRBV4-1 and TRBJ2-4, with D perhaps matching TRBD2 (6 bases). Trimming removed 2 bases at V and 0 bases at J, with 11 bases between. The V gene's germline CDR1 is MGHRA and CDR2 YSYEKL. The CDR3 covers 16 residues. In nucleotides, the CDR3 is TGCGCCAGCAGCCAAACCCCGGGACTAGCCAAAAACATTCAGTACTTC. As protein: CASSQTPGLAKNIQYF.

This clone was picked up one time. V is TRBV7-2 and J is TRBJ2-1; D gene uncertain. The V gene lost 1 base and the J gene lost 2 bases, with 9 bases spanning the gap. The CDR3 has 15 amino acids. Germline V gene lookup returns CDR1 SGHTA and CDR2 FQGNSA. Here the CDR3 DNA reads TGTGCCAGCAGCTTAGAGAGCCCCCCCTACAATGAGCAGTTCTTC. Encoded protein: CASSLESPPYNEQFF.

The J gene is TRBJ1-2, the V gene TRBV6-4; 10 nucleotides line up with TRBD1. The junction had 7 bases not matched to a gene; V was cut back by 6 bases and J by 6 bases. Germline loops: CDR1 MRHNA, CDR2 SNTAGT. The CDR3 totals 14 residues. Here the CDR3 DNA reads TGTGCCAGCAGCCCCGGCGGGACAGGGGATGGCTACACCTTC. This translates into CASSPGGTGDGYTF.

The table lists this clone with a few counts. The chain has TRBV19 and TRBJ1-5; a weak D match, TRBD1 (6 bases). V lost 0 bases and J 9 bases, leaving 18 bases between the germline ends. The CDR3 consists of 16 residues. Germline values: CDR1 LNHDA, CDR2 SQIVND (reference sequence). This CDR3 reads CASSIDRQATWGPQHF. The CDR3 DNA reads as TGTGCCAGTAGTATAGACCGACAGGCGACCTGGGGGCCCCAGCATTTT.

The sample holds one count of this clone. The chain is built from TRBV27 and TRBJ1-1; the D is unclear. The CDR3 totals 14 residues. CDR1 and CDR2 from the germline V gene are MNHEY and SMNVEV (reference sequence). Trimming shortened V by 5 bases and J by 1 base, and 11 bases separated the two germline ends. The chain's CDR3 is CASSDFAENTEAFF. In DNA, the CDR3 is TGTGCCAGCAGTGACTTCGCAGAGAACACTGAAGCTTTCTTT.

In its sample, this clone was seen once. CDR3 nucleotides: TGTGCCATCAGAGGGACTAGCGGTGACTACACAGATACGCAGTATTTT. Amino acid sequence: CAIRGTSGDYTDTQYF. The chain has TRBV10-3 and TRBJ2-3; 11 bases line up with TRBD2. There are 16 residues in the CDR3. In germline, CDR1 is ENHRY, CDR2 SYGVKD. The V segment lost 6 bases and the J segment 2 bases; nucleotides outside the gene matches: 7.

This clone has just one count. V is TRBV6-6 and J is TRBJ2-1; TRBD1 matches 9 bases. This CDR3 has 15 amino acids. CDR1 and CDR2 from the germline V gene are MNHNY and SVGAGI (reference sequence). Trimming removed 7 bases from V and 4 bases from J; junction bases left unmatched: 8. The CDR3 coding sequence is TGTGCCAGCAACCAGCCAGGGACAGGGTACAATGAGCAGTTCTTC. Translation: CASNQPGTGYNEQFF.

This chain joins TRBV28 and TRBJ2-5; a possible D gene is TRBD2 (5 bases). This CDR3 has 15 residues. Germline V gene sequence: CDR1 MDHEN, CDR2 SYDVKM. Between the trimmed V and J ends, which lost 4 bases and 2 bases, there was a span of 14 bases. CDR3: CASSSTGFLQETQYF. As DNA, the CDR3 is TGTGCCAGCAGTTCCACGGGGTTCCTTCAAGAGACCCAGTACTTC.

The gene calls are TRBV27 and TRBJ2-3; possibly TRBD2 for D (6 bases). CDR1 is MNHEY and CDR2 is SMNVEV in the germline V gene (reference sequence). Trimming stripped 5 bases from V and 4 bases from J, with 16 bases between. The CDR3 has 15 amino acids. The CDR3 sequence: CASSIVAGSADTQYF. The CDR3 nucleotides are TGTGCCAGCAGTATAGTGGCGGGGTCCGCAGATACGCAGTATTTT.

V is TRBV7-8 and J is TRBJ1-5, with 9 bases fitting TRBD1. CDR1 is SGHVS, CDR2 FQNEAQ, per germline. With V trimmed by 5 bases and J by 8 bases, 4 bases remained unmatched. The CDR3 length is 13 residues. The CDR3: CASSARTGEPQHF. Written as DNA, the CDR3 is TGTGCCAGCAGCGCGCGGACAGGGGAGCCCCAGCATTTT.

The chain carries TRBV6-6 and TRBJ2-5; no definite D call. The CDR3 runs 14 residues. Germline lookup yields CDR1 MNHNY and CDR2 SVGAGI (reference sequence). With 6 bases removed from V and 4 bases from J, the gap between germline ends came to 15 bases. CDR3 sequence: CASRLWVRGETQYF. CDR3 DNA sequence: TGTGCCAGCAGGCTATGGGTCCGCGGAGAGACCCAGTACTTC.

This chain uses TRBV9 with TRBJ1-2; weak D call: TRBD1 (5 bases). The CDR3 has 13 residues. V was trimmed by 2 bases and J by 4 bases, leaving 9 bases between them. The germline V gene encodes CDR1 SGDLS and CDR2 YYNGEE. The chain's CDR3 is CASSVGGGYGYTF. CDR3 nucleotides: TGTGCCAGCAGCGTCGGCGGGGGCTATGGCTACACCTTC.

V and J are TRBV7-3 and TRBJ2-7, with 16 bases lining up with TRBD2. After removal of 2 bases from V and 2 bases from J, the junction contained 3 bases not matched to a gene. This CDR3 spans 17 amino acids. Germline V lookup: CDR1 SGHTA, CDR2 FQGTGA. CDR3 in DNA: TGTGCCAGCAGCTTAGCCGGGACTAGCGGGAGGGCCTACGAGCAGTACTTC. It encodes CASSLAGTSGRAYEQYF.

This clone was seen only once. Sequence at one end of the junction differs from germline and may be a read error. The chain couples TRBV7-7 to TRBJ2-5, with D possibly matching TRBD1 (5 bases). In germline, CDR1 is SSHAT, CDR2 FNYEAQ (reference sequence). CDR3 length: 14 residues. The CDR3 bases are TGTGCTAGCAGCTTAGGGGTGGGGCTCGAGACCCAGTACTTC. Translating it yields CASSLGVGLETQYF.

The V gene is TRBV28, the J gene TRBJ2-3, with 7 nucleotides matching TRBD2. Losses at the gene ends were 2 bases for V and 4 bases for J; bases not matched to a gene: 3. In germline, CDR1 is MDHEN, CDR2 SYDVKM. The CDR3 spans 14 residues. The CDR3 bases are TGTGCCAGCAGTTTAGGGACTATCCCAGATACGCAGTATTTT. Protein product: CASSLGTIPDTQYF.

The chain couples TRBV19 to TRBJ2-3; TRBD2 matches 9 bases. CDR1 LNHDA and CDR2 SQIVND come from the germline V gene (reference sequence). V trimming: 5 bases; J trimming: 0 bases; junction bases outside the gene matches: 6. This CDR3 has 16 amino acids. Here the CDR3 reads CASSPGLAPSTDTQYF. CDR3 DNA sequence: TGTGCCAGTAGTCCAGGACTAGCGCCTAGCACAGATACGCAGTATTTT.

This clone occurred a few times. The chain is built from TRBV3-1 (or the pseudogene TRBV3-2) and TRBJ1-3; D call uncertain. V was pared by 3 bases and J by 3 bases, with 9 bases between. Per the germline V gene, CDR1 is LGHDT and CDR2 is YNNKEL (reference sequence). The CDR3 contains 14 residues. The CDR3 here is CASSHRQVGNTIYF. The DNA of the CDR3 is TGTGCCAGCAGCCACAGGCAGGTTGGAAACACCATATATTTT.

The chain is built from TRBV27 and TRBJ1-5, with D possibly being TRBD1 (5 bases). Trimming cost V 2 bases and J 0 bases, with 8 bases left between them. The germline V gene has CDR1 MNHEY and CDR2 SMNVEV (reference sequence). The CDR3 is 15 amino acids. The CDR3 DNA reads as TGTGCCAGCAGTTTAGACAGATCTAGCAATCAGCCCCAGCATTTT. Protein sequence: CASSLDRSSNQPQHF.

This chain joins TRBV7-5 and TRBJ2-3; the table's TRBD2 call for D was not verified on the DNA. TRBV7-5 is shown as a pseudogene. The CDR3 has 13 amino acids. The DNA of the CDR3 is TGTGTCAAAAGGAGGGAAGATGGAGATACGCAGTATTTT. It specifies CVKRREDGDTQYF.

V and J are TRBV19 and TRBJ1-1, with no clear D. V was clipped by 0 bases and J by 6 bases, with 8 bases between them. Germline-derived CDR1 and CDR2 are LNHDA and SQIVND (reference sequence). There are 13 residues in the CDR3. CDR3 bases: TGTGCCAGTAGTATAGACTCCGGGGCTGAAGCTTTCTTT. Amino acids: CASSIDSGAEAFF.

This clone was seen a handful of times. The chain is built from TRBV6-4 and TRBJ1-5; perhaps TRBD1 as D (5 bases). The V and J ends lost 0 bases and 5 bases respectively, with 11 bases between them. Per germline, CDR1 MRHNA and CDR2 SNTAGT. This CDR3 region has 15 residues. The CDR3 sequence is CASSDSGRGDQPQHF. In DNA, the CDR3 is TGTGCCAGCAGTGACTCGGGGAGGGGCGATCAGCCCCAGCATTTT.

V and J are TRBV19 and TRBJ2-3; 7 nucleotides line up with TRBD2. The CDR3 is 19 amino acids. CDR1 and CDR2 from the germline V gene are LNHDA and SQIVND (reference sequence). The V gene end was trimmed by 5 bases and the J gene end by 4 bases; junction bases not matched to a gene: 21. DNA of the CDR3: TGTGCCAGTAGTGCGGGACGGGCGGGAGTCCCAAGCCCCCCAGATACGCAGTATTTT. The encoded protein is CASSAGRAGVPSPPDTQYF.

This sequence joins TRBV2 and TRBJ2-2; TRBD1 matches at 7 bases. V was pared by 1 base and J by 6 bases, with 2 bases of the junction left unmatched. The CDR3 runs 14 residues. Germline assignment: CDR1 SNHLY and CDR2 FYNNEI. CDR3 loop: CASSEDRGSGELFF. The DNA for the CDR3 is TGTGCCAGCAGTGAAGACAGGGGATCCGGGGAGCTGTTTTTT.

This chain links TRBV30 with TRBJ2-7; D possibly corresponds to TRBD1 (6 bases). Germline loops: CDR1 GTSNPN, CDR2 SVGIG (reference sequence). This CDR3 spans 13 amino acids. Trimming cost V 0 bases and J 6 bases, with 12 bases left between them. The CDR3 DNA sequence: TGTGCCTGGAGTGTAAGTGGGGGCGCCGAGCAGTACTTC. Translated, it gives CAWSVSGGAEQYF. The entire variable domain, with the rest obtained from reference TRBV30 and TRBJ2-7, is as follows: SQTIHQWPATLVQPVGSPLSLECTVEGTSNPNLYWYRQAAGRGLQLLFYSVGIGQISSEVPQNLSASRPQDRQFILSSKKLLLSDSGFYLCAWSVSGGAEQYFGPGTRLTVT.